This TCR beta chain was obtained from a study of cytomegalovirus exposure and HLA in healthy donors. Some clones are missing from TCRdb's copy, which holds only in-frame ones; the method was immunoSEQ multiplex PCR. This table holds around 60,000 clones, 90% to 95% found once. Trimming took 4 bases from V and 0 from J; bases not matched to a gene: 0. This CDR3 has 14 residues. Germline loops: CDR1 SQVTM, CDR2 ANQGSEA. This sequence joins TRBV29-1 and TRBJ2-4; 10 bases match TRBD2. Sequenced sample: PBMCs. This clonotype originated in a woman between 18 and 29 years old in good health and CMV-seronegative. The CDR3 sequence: CSVGLAGAKNIQYF. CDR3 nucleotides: TGCAGCGTTGGACTAGCGGGAGCCAAAAACATTCAGTACTTC.